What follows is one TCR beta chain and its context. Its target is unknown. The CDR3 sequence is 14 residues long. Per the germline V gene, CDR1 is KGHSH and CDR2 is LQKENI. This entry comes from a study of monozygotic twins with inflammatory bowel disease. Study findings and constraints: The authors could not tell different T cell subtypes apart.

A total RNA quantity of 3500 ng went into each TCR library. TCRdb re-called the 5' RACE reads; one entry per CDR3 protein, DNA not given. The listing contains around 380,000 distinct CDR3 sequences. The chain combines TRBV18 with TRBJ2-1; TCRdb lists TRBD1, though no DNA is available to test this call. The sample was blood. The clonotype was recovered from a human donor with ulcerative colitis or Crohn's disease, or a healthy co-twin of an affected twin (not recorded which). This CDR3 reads CASSLKSGYNEQFF.